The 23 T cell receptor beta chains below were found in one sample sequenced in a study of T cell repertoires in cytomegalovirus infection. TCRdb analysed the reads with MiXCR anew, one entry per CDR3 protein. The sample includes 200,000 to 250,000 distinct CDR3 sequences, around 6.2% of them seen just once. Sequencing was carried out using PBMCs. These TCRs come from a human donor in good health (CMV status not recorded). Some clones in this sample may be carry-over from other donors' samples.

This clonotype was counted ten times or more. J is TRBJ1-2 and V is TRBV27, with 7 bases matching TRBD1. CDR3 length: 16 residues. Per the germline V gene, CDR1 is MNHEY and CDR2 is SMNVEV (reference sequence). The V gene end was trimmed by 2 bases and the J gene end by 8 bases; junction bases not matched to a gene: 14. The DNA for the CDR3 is TGTGCCAGCAGTTTAAATGCAGGGGGGGGTGGTTGGGGCTACACCTTC. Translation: CASSLNAGGGGWGYTF.

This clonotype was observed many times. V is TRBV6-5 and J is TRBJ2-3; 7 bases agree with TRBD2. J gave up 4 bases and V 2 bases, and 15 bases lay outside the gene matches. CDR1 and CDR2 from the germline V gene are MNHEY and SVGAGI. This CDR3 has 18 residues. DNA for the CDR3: TGTGCCAGCAGTTACGGTAGCGGGCCCTCTGGGTCGCCAGATACGCAGTATTTT. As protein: CASSYGSGPSGSPDTQYF.

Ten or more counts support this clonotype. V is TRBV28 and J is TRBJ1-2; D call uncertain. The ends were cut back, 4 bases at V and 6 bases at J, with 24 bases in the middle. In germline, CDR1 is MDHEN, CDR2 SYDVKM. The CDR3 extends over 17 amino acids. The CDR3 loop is CASSSGSGVRRGNGYTF. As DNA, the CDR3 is TGTGCCAGCAGTTCGGGGTCTGGCGTTCGTCGGGGTAATGGCTACACCTTC.

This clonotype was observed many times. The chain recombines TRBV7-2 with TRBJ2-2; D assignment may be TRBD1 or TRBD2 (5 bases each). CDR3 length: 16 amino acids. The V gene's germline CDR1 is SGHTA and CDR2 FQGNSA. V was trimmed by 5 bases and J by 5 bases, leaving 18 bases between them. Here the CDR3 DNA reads TGTGCCAGCAGCCCCCGGGGCACCCAGTGGACCGGGGAGCTGTTTTTT. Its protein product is CASSPRGTQWTGELFF.

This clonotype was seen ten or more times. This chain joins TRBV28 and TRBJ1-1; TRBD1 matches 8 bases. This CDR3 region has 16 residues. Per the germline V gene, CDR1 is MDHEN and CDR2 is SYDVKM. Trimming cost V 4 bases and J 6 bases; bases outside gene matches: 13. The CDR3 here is CASSSPAGTGLSEAFF. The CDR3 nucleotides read TGTGCCAGCAGTTCCCCTGCCGGGACAGGTTTGTCTGAAGCTTTCTTT.

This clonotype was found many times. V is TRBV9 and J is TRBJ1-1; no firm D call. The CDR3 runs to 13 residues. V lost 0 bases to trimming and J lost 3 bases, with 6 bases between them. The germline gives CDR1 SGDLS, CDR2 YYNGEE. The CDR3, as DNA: TGTGCCAGCAGCGTAGCTCCGCACACTGAAGCTTTCTTT. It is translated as CASSVAPHTEAFF.

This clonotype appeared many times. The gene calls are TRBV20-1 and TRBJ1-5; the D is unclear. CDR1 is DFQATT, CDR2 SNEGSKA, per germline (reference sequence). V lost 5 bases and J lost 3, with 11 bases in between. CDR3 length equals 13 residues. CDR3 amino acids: CSASDGPNQPQHF. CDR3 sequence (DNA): TGCAGTGCTTCCGACGGACCCAATCAGCCCCAGCATTTT.

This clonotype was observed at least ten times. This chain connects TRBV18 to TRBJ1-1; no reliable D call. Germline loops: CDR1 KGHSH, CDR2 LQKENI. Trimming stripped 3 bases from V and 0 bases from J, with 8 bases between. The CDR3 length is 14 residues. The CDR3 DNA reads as TGTGCCAGCTCACCTTCCGTAATGAACACTGAAGCTTTCTTT. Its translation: CASSPSVMNTEAFF.

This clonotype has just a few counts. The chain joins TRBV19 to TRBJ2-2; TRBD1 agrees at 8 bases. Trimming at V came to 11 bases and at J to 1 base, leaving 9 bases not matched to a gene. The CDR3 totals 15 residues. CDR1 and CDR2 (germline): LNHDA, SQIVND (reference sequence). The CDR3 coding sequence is TGTGCCGCCACCCCCGGGACAGGGAACACCGGGGAGCTGTTTTTT. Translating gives CAATPGTGNTGELFF.

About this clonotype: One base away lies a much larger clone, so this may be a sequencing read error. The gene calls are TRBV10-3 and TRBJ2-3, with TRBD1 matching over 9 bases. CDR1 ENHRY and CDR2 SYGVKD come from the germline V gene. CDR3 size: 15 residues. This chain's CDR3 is CAIRESGQGPDTQYF. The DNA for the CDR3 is TGTGCCATCAGAGAGTCGGGACAGGGACCAGATACGCAGTATTTT.

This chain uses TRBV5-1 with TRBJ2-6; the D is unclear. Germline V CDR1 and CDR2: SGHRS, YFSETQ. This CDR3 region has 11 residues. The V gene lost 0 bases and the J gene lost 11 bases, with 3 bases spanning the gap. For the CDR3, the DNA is TGCGCCAGCAGCTTGGAGCACGTCCTGACTTTC. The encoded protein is CASSLEHVLTF. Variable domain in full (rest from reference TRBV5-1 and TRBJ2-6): KAGVTQTPRYLIKTRGQQVTLSCSPISGHRSVSWYQQTPGQGLQFLFEYFSETQRNKGNFPGRFSGRQFSNSRSEMNVSTLELGDSALYLCASSLEHVLTFGAGSRLTVL.

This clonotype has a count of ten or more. CDR3 protein: CASSIREQLFF. The CDR3 DNA follows: TGTGCCAGCAGCATAAGGGAGCAGCTGTTTTTT. The rearrangement joins TRBV7-2 to TRBJ2-2; a weak D match, TRBD2 (5 bases). CDR1 and CDR2 (germline): SGHTA, FQGNSA. This CDR3 region has 11 residues. Trimming left V 5 bases short and J 12 bases short, with 10 bases between. The whole variable domain, remainder taken from reference TRBV7-2 and TRBJ2-2, is GAGVSQSPSNKVTEKGKDVELRCDPISGHTALYWYRQSLGQGLEFLIYFQGNSAPDKSGLPSDRFSAERTGGSVSTLTIQRTQQEDSAVYLCASSIREQLFFGEGSRLTVL.

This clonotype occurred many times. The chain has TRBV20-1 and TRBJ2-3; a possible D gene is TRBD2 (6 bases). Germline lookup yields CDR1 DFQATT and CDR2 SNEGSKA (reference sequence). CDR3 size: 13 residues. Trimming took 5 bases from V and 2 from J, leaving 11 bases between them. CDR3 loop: CSAPGLNTDTQYF. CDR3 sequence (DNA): TGCAGTGCTCCGGGACTCAACACAGATACGCAGTATTTT.

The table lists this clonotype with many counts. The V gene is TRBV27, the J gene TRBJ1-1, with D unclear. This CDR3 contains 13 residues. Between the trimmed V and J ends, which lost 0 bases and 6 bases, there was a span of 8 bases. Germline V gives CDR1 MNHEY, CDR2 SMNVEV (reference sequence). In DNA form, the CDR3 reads TGTGCCAGCAGTTTATCGAGCCGGGCTGAAGCTTTCTTT. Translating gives CASSLSSRAEAFF.

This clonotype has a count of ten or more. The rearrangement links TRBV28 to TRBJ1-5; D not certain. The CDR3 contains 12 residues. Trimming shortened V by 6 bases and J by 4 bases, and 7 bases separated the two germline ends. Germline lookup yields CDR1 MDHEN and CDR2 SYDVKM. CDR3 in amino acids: CASRPINQPQHF. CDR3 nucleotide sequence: TGTGCCAGCAGGCCCATAAATCAGCCCCAGCATTTT.

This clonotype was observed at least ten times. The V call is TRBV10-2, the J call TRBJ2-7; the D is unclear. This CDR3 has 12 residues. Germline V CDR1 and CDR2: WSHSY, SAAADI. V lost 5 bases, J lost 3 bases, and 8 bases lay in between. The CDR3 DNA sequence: TGCGCCAGCAGTTCGAATAACTACGAGCAGTACTTC. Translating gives CASSSNNYEQYF.

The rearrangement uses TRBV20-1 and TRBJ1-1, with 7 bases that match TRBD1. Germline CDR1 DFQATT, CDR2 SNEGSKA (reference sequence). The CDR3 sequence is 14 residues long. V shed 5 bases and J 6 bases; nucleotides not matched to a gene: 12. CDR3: CSAARRRTGPEAFF. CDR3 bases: TGCAGTGCTGCCAGACGACGGACAGGCCCTGAAGCTTTCTTT.

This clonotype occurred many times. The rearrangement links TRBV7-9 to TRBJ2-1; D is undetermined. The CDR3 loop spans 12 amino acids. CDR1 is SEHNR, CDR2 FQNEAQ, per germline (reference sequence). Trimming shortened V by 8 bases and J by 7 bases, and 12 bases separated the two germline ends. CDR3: CASLFERNEQFF. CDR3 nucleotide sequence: TGTGCCAGCCTTTTCGAAAGGAATGAGCAGTTCTTC.

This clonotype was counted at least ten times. CDR3 residues: CASSEWAGEIEQPQHF. The CDR3 DNA reads TGTGCCAGCAGTGAGTGGGCTGGGGAAATTGAGCAGCCCCAGCATTTT. The rearrangement joins TRBV6-1 to TRBJ1-5; D unresolved. Trimming left V 3 bases short and J 7 bases short, with 19 bases between. Germline V lookup: CDR1 MNHNS, CDR2 SASEGT. This CDR3 comprises 16 residues.

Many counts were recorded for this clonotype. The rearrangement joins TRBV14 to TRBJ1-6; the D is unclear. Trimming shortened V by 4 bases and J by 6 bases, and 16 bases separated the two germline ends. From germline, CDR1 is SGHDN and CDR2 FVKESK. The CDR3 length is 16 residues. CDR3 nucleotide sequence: TGTGCCAGCAGCCGAGAGACGGCGGCCCCTAATTCACCCCTCCACTTT. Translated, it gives CASSRETAAPNSPLHF.

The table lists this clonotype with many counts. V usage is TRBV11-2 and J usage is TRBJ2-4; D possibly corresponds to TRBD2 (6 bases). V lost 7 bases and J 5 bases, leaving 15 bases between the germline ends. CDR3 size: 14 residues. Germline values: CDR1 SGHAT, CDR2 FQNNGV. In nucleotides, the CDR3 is TGTGCCAGCACTCCCGGAGGAGGGGAAAACATTCAGTACTTC. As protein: CASTPGGGENIQYF.

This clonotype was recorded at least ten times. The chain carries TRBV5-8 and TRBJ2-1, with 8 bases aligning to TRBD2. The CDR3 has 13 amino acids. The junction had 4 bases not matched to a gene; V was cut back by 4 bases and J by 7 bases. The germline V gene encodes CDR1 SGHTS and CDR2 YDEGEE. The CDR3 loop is CASSAGLANEQFF. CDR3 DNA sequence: TGTGCCAGCAGCGCCGGACTAGCAAATGAGCAGTTCTTC.

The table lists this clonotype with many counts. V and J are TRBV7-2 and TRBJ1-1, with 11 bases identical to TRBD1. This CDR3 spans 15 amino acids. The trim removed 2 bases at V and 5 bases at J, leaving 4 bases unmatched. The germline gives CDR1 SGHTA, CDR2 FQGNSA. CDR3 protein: CASSLHGTGGTEAFF. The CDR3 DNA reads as TGTGCCAGCAGCTTACATGGGACAGGGGGTACTGAAGCTTTCTTT.